A selection of T cell receptor beta chains follows, all from one sample in a study of cytomegalovirus exposure and HLA in healthy donors. Repertoires were generated with immunoSEQ multiplex PCR, while TCRdb's copy carries only in-frame clones and drops some. The repertoire holds about 220,000 clones, with around nine tenths as singletons. The sequencing sample was made of PBMCs. The source of these receptors is a woman aged 18-29 years in good health and CMV-seronegative. Each CDR3 is given without its conserved first and last residue. The size field is filled for only some rows; it gives once, few, many or a size class.

v_gene	abundance	CDR3aa
TRBV27	.	ASSPQAGVVANEKLF
TRBV11-2	.	ASSRTSGPYEQY
TRBV18	.	ASSPGTGSGPSPEAF
TRBV27	.	ASSWGLGGRARETQY
TRBV4-1	.	ASSPWGQGLGYT
TRBV5-5	.	ASSLGQHPNYGYT
TRBV27	.	ASSLLAGTYEQY
TRBV21-1	.	ASSPRTKTPTFGAF
TRBV25-1	.	ASSEGGDYEQF
TRBV7-9	once	ASSSIRASANTGELF